This T cell receptor (gamma chain) is drawn from a study of gamma-delta chains in newborns, infants, children. For the study at large: Microbial exposure reportedly drives polyclonal innate γδ T cell expansion after birth.

TCRdb re-called the reads with CATT. The sample yields around 2,700 gamma-chain clones, 43% seen once. This CDR3 has 12 residues. Sequencing input: blood. This clonotype originated in a child who was a newborn, infant or young child, either healthy, febrile or measles-vaccinated (not recorded which). The V gene is uncalled and the J gene is TRGJ1 or TRGJ2. The CDR3 DNA is TGTGCCACCTTTGACTCGTATTATAAGAAACTCTTT. As protein: CATFDSYYKKLF.